This TCR beta chain originates from a study of regulatory T cells in long-lasting Graves disease. Study results and limitations: Persistent patients had more shared public clonotypes (fewer than 3,000) than new patients (roughly 970).

Details on this clonotype: Antigen: not known.

Investigators prepared the TCR beta libraries by applying iRepertoire HTBI primers and Arm-PCR of CDR3 regions. One entry per CDR3 protein, called by TCRdb with MiXCR from the multiplex PCR reads. The table shows 350,000 to 550,000 distinct CDR3 sequences, with more than 12% occurring only once. CDR1 and CDR2 from the germline V gene are SGDLS and YYNGEE. The CDR3 length is 13 residues. V dropped 8 bases and J dropped 0 bases, with 11 bases sitting between them. Regarding time point: newly diagnosed GD, antithyroid drugs for less than 3 months. Preparation of the TCR library used RNA extracted from PBMCs. The same data also went into a second study, on T cells in Graves' hyperthyroidism and ophthalmopathy. That source reports: Blood shared most expanded thyroid clonotypes above 0.001.

The gene calls are TRBV9 and TRBJ1-2; weak D call: TRBD1 (5 bases). The receptor comes from a woman in her 30s with Graves disease. Sequences were derived from peripheral blood mononuclear cells (PBMCs), sampled at new diagnosis, from a patient treated with antithyroid drugs. The CDR3 nucleotides read TGTGCCAGTGTGGGGGGGACTAACTATGGCTACACCTTC. It encodes CASVGGTNYGYTF.